Presented here are 22 T cell receptor beta chains from one specimen sequenced in a study of blood T cell repertoires in COVID-19. Sequencing used immunoSEQ multiplex PCR; TCRdb keeps in-frame clones, though not all of them. The sample lists approximately 67,000 clones; about 89% were seen once. Sequencing input: peripheral blood. Source of these receptors: a man aged 45-60 years with active COVID-19.

This rearrangement joins TRBV18 to TRBJ2-3, with TRBD1 matching 7 bases. After removal of 1 base from V and 2 bases from J, the junction contained 3 bases not matched to a gene. The CDR3 consists of 15 residues. Germline V CDR1 and CDR2: KGHSH, LQKENI. The CDR3 DNA follows: TGTGCCAGCTCACCACGAGGGGGCTTCACAGATACGCAGTATTTT. It translates to CASSPRGGFTDTQYF.

The V call is TRBV13, the J call TRBJ2-7; 8 positions agree with TRBD2. The length of the CDR3 is 14 residues. The V segment lost 6 bases and the J segment 2 bases; nucleotides outside the gene matches: 6. Germline CDR1 is PRHDT and CDR2 is FYEKMQ (reference sequence). The CDR3 sequence is CASRPGLETYEQYF. CDR3 sequence (DNA): TGTGCCAGCAGACCGGGACTAGAGACCTACGAGCAGTACTTC.

This clone was observed many times. The rearrangement links TRBV18 to TRBJ2-7, with TRBD2 identical over 8 bases. The length of the CDR3 is 14 residues. Germline V gives CDR1 KGHSH, CDR2 LQKENI. V lost 1 base, J lost 7 bases, and 6 bases stayed unmatched. The DNA of the CDR3 is TGTGCCAGCTCACCACTGAGCGGGAGTCAAGAGCAGTACTTC. Residues: CASSPLSGSQEQYF.

CDR3: CATSAGAYEQYF. CDR3 bases: TGTGCCACGTCGGCGGGAGCCTACGAGCAGTACTTC. The rearrangement uses TRBV24-1 and TRBJ2-7; 7 nucleotides match TRBD2. CDR1 is KGHDR and CDR2 is SFDVKD in the germline V gene. V gave up 10 bases and J gave up 2 bases; unmatched junction bases: 4. The CDR3 is 12 amino acids.

This chain uses TRBV5-5 with TRBJ1-6; 7 bases match TRBD1. CDR1 SGHKS and CDR2 YYEKEE come from the germline V gene (reference sequence). Losses at the gene ends were 4 bases for V and 5 bases for J; bases not matched to a gene: 9. The CDR3 contains 16 residues. Here the CDR3 reads CASSVAGTANNSPLHF. The DNA for the CDR3 is TGTGCCAGCAGCGTAGCCGGGACAGCGAATAATTCACCCCTCCACTTT.

The chain combines TRBV5-1 with TRBJ1-1; 8 bases line up with TRBD1. Germline V gives CDR1 SGHRS, CDR2 YFSETQ. Unmatched junction bases numbered 5, after V lost 3 bases and J lost 1 base. This CDR3 has 15 residues. CDR3 in DNA: TGCGCCAGCAGCTCCCAGGGGGCTTCGAACACTGAAGCTTTCTTT. This translates into CASSSQGASNTEAFF.

The rearrangement links TRBV24-1 to TRBJ2-1; D gene uncertain. The CDR3 runs 15 residues. V dropped 1 base and J dropped 7 bases, with 13 bases sitting between them. CDR1 KGHDR and CDR2 SFDVKD come from the germline V gene. Here the CDR3 DNA reads TGTGCCACCAGTGATTTTCGACTGGAAAGTAATGAGCAGTTCTTC. It yields the protein CATSDFRLESNEQFF.

The chain uses TRBV19 and TRBJ1-5; 9 bases match TRBD1. CDR1 LNHDA and CDR2 SQIVND come from the germline V gene (reference sequence). The V gene end was trimmed by 5 bases and the J gene end by 0 bases; junction bases not matched to a gene: 8. CDR3 size: 17 residues. CDR3 loop: CASSVGQGTYSNQPQHF. CDR3 DNA sequence: TGTGCCAGTAGTGTCGGACAGGGGACATATAGCAATCAGCCCCAGCATTTT.

V gene TRBV19 combines with J gene TRBJ2-1, with D possibly TRBD2 on 6 matching bases. CDR3 size: 14 residues. V was clipped by 7 bases and J by 7 bases, with 17 bases between them. The germline gives CDR1 LNHDA, CDR2 SQIVND (reference sequence). CDR3: CASKVAGKSNEQFF. CDR3 sequence (DNA): TGTGCCAGTAAGGTGGCGGGAAAATCAAATGAGCAGTTCTTC. The full variable domain, its missing parts supplied by reference TRBV19 and TRBJ2-1, is DGGITQSPKYLFRKEGQNVTLSCEQNLNHDAMYWYRQDPGQGLRLIYYSQIVNDFQKGDIAEGYSVSREKKESFPLTVTSAQKNPTAFYLCASKVAGKSNEQFFGPGTRLTVL.

The chain couples TRBV2 to TRBJ1-4; D gene ambiguous. This CDR3 has 15 amino acids. CDR1 and CDR2 from the germline V gene are SNHLY and FYNNEI. Trimming cost V 7 bases and J 5 bases, with 17 bases left between them. The CDR3 sequence: CASTGSGQRNEKLFF. CDR3 DNA sequence: TGTGCCAGCACAGGAAGCGGGCAGAGGAATGAAAAACTGTTTTTT.

The chain has TRBV11-2 and TRBJ2-1; 14 bases align to TRBD2. Trimming took 5 bases from V and 8 from J; bases not matched to a gene: 5. There are 15 residues in the CDR3. Germline V gene data show CDR1 as SGHAT and CDR2 as FQNNGV. DNA of the CDR3: TGTGCCAGCAGCGCGGGACTAGCGGGGGCTGATGAGCAGTTCTTC. This translates into CASSAGLAGADEQFF.

This clone was seen only a few times. The CDR3 bases are TGTGCCAGCAGTGAACAGGGGAGCGGCTACACCTTC. It yields the protein CASSEQGSGYTF. This chain connects TRBV28 to TRBJ1-2; 7 nucleotides line up with TRBD1. The V and J ends lost 5 bases and 8 bases, in that order; junction bases with no gene match: 5. There are 12 residues in the CDR3. The germline V gene encodes CDR1 MDHEN and CDR2 SYDVKM.

The V and J genes are TRBV23-1 and TRBJ2-3; D ambiguous. TRBV23-1 is an open reading frame whose function is uncertain. The CDR3 spans 13 residues. The V end lost 3 bases, the J end lost 0 bases, and 4 bases lay between the germline ends. The CDR3 bases are TGCGCCAGCAGTCACCGTAGCACAGATACGCAGTATTTT. This translates into CASSHRSTDTQYF.

The CDR3 loop reads CASSPGGRVSTEAFF. In nucleotides, the CDR3 is TGTGCCAGCAGCCCGGGGGGCCGGGTTTCCACTGAAGCTTTCTTT. The chain has TRBV5-4 and TRBJ1-1; a weak D match, TRBD1 (6 bases). From germline, CDR1 is SGHNT and CDR2 YYREEE (reference sequence). Trimming shortened V by 4 bases and J by 4 bases, and 17 bases separated the two germline ends. The CDR3 loop spans 15 amino acids.

The sample holds a few counts of this clone. Here the CDR3 reads CASRADRAGNTIYF. For the CDR3, the DNA is TGTGCCAGCAGGGCGGACAGGGCTGGAAACACCATATATTTT. The chain couples TRBV2 to TRBJ1-3, with TRBD1 matching over 8 bases. This CDR3 is built from 14 residues. Unmatched junction bases numbered 3, after V lost 6 bases and J lost 2 bases. Germline V CDR1 and CDR2: SNHLY, FYNNEI.

The V call is TRBV28, the J call TRBJ2-3, with unresolved D. Germline CDR1 is MDHEN and CDR2 is SYDVKM. The V and J ends lost 7 bases and 6 bases respectively, with 11 bases between them. The CDR3 length is 12 residues. The CDR3 loop is CASTTSVDTQYF. CDR3 nucleotide sequence: TGTGCCAGCACCACCTCGGTGGATACGCAGTATTTT.

The rearrangement links TRBV27 to TRBJ2-7; tentatively, D is TRBD2 (5 bases). V lost 2 bases, J lost 2 bases, and 13 bases lay in between. The CDR3 loop spans 15 amino acids. From germline, CDR1 is MNHEY and CDR2 SMNVEV (reference sequence). As DNA, the CDR3 is TGTGCCAGCAGTTTAAGAGGGCGTCCCCCCTACGAGCAGTACTTC. The encoded protein is CASSLRGRPPYEQYF.

This chain uses TRBV19 with TRBJ1-2; no firm D call. The germline CDR1 and CDR2 sequences are LNHDA and SQIVND (reference sequence). The CDR3 loop spans 11 amino acids. V gave up 4 bases and J gave up 5 bases, with 5 bases separating them. Here the CDR3 reads CASSTGYGYTF. CDR3 in DNA: TGTGCCAGTAGTACAGGATATGGCTACACCTTC.

J is TRBJ2-1 and V is TRBV7-8; 15 positions agree with TRBD2. The CDR3 contains 17 residues. The V gene's germline CDR1 is SGHVS and CDR2 FQNEAQ. The junction had 4 bases not matched to a gene; V was cut back by 0 bases and J by 7 bases. CDR3 coding DNA: TGTGCCAGCAGCTTAGCACGTGGACTAGCGGGAGGGAATGAGCAGTTCTTC. Protein product: CASSLARGLAGGNEQFF.

This clone is large in the sample. The gene calls are TRBV9 and TRBJ2-5; TRBD1 might be the D (7 bases). CDR3 length: 15 residues. V gave up 7 bases and J gave up 2 bases, with 18 bases separating them. Germline V gene sequence: CDR1 SGDLS, CDR2 YYNGEE. CDR3 DNA sequence: TGTGCCAGCGCCCCAAACCAGGGGGGACAAGAGACCCAGTACTTC. This encodes CASAPNQGGQETQYF.

V gene TRBV28 combines with J gene TRBJ2-2, with TRBD1 matching over 8 bases. V gave up 6 bases and J gave up 6 bases; unmatched junction bases: 6. The CDR3 sequence is 14 residues long. CDR1 and CDR2 (germline): MDHEN, SYDVKM. The CDR3 nucleotides are TGTGCCAGCAGATTGACAGGGGAATCCGGGGAGCTGTTTTTT. Encoded protein: CASRLTGESGELFF.

The chain joins TRBV24-1 to TRBJ2-5; D possibly corresponds to TRBD1 (5 bases). Trimming took off 3 bases at V and 1 base at J, with 14 bases between the two ends. The CDR3 contains 16 residues. Germline CDR1 reads KGHDR; CDR2 reads SFDVKD. The CDR3 nucleotides are TGTGCCACCAGTGATAGGGGCCGAGAAGGCCAAGAGACCCAGTACTTC. As protein: CATSDRGREGQETQYF.